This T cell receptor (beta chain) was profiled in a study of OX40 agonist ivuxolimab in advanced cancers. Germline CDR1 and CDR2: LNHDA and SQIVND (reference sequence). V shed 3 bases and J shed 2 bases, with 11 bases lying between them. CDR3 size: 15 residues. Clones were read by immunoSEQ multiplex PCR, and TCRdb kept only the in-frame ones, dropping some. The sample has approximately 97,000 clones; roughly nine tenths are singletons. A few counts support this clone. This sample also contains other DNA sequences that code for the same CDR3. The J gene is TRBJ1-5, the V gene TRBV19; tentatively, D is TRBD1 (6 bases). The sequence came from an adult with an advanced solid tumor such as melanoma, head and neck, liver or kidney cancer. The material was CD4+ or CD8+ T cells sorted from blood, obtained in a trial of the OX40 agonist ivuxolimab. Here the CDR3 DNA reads TGTGCCAGTAGTATTGGCAGGGGTGGCAATCAGCCCCAGCATTTT. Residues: CASSIGRGGNQPQHF.